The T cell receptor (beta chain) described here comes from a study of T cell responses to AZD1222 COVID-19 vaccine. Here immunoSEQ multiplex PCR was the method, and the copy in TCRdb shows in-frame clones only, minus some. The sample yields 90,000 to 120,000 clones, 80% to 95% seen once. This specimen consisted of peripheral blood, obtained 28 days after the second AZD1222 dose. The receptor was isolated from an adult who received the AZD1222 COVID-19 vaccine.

The CDR3 DNA reads TGTGCCAGCAGCTTGGCGGGGGCTTCCTACGAGCAGTACTTC. Its translation: CASSLAGASYEQYF. The chain has TRBV5-4 and TRBJ2-7; D tentatively fits TRBD1 or TRBD2 (6 bases each). Looked up from germline, CDR1 is SGHNT and CDR2 is YYREEE (reference sequence). V was shortened by 0 bases and J by 1 base, with 8 bases between the two germline ends. The CDR3 is made up of 14 amino acids.